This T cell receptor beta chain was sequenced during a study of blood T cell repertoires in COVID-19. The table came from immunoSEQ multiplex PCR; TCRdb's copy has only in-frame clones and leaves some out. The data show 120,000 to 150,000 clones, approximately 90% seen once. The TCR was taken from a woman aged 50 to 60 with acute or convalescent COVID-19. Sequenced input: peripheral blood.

The CDR3 loop is CASSPQDSTHEQYF. DNA for the CDR3: TGTGCCAGCTCACCACAGGACTCTACCCACGAGCAGTACTTC. The chain uses TRBV18 and TRBJ2-7; maybe TRBD2 (5 bases). V lost 1 base and J 5 bases, leaving 12 bases between the germline ends. The CDR3 spans 14 residues. CDR1 is KGHSH, CDR2 LQKENI, per germline.